Following are 25 T cell receptor beta chains from one sample sequenced in a study of OX40 agonist ivuxolimab in advanced cancers. The method was immunoSEQ multiplex PCR; TCRdb's version includes in-frame clones alone and lacks a portion of them. This sample has over 80,000 clones, with 80% to 95% found just once. This sample comprised CD4+ or CD8+ T cells sorted from blood, obtained in a trial of the OX40 agonist ivuxolimab. The receptors come from an adult with an advanced solid tumor such as melanoma, head and neck, liver or kidney cancer.

The chain couples TRBV19 to TRBJ2-5; the D is unclear. Germline V gives CDR1 LNHDA, CDR2 SQIVND (reference sequence). Trimming left V 3 bases short and J 5 bases short, with 10 bases between. The CDR3 contains 13 residues. The CDR3 DNA reads as TGTGCCAGTAGTATTGGTGGGCAGGAGACCCAGTACTTC. This gives the protein CASSIGGQETQYF.

CDR3 protein: CASSPDSGELFF. The DNA of the CDR3 is TGTGCCAGCTCACCAGACAGCGGGGAGCTGTTTTTT. The J gene is TRBJ2-2, the V gene TRBV18, with D perhaps matching TRBD1 (5 bases). The CDR3 runs to 12 residues. Trimming took off 2 bases at V and 7 bases at J, with 5 bases between the two ends. Per germline, CDR1 KGHSH and CDR2 LQKENI. The entire variable domain, with the rest obtained from reference TRBV18 and TRBJ2-2, is as follows: NAGVMQNPRHLVRRRGQEARLRCSPMKGHSHVYWYRQLPEEGLKFMVYLQKENIIDESGMPKERFSAEFPKEGPSILRIQQVVRGDSAAYFCASSPDSGELFFGEGSRLTVL.

The V and J genes are TRBV30 and TRBJ2-3; 11 nucleotides match TRBD1. Trimming cost V 2 bases and J 0 bases; bases outside gene matches: 7. CDR3 length: 17 amino acids. Germline-derived CDR1 and CDR2 are GTSNPN and SVGIG (reference sequence). The CDR3 is CAWSTSGTGGSTDTQYF. As DNA, the CDR3 is TGTGCCTGGAGTACCTCCGGGACAGGGGGAAGCACAGATACGCAGTATTTT.

This clone was picked up one time. The chain has TRBV30 and TRBJ1-5, with 7 bases that match TRBD1. CDR3 size: 12 residues. V gave up 4 bases and J gave up 11 bases; unmatched junction bases: 8. The germline gives CDR1 GTSNPN, CDR2 SVGIG (reference sequence). In DNA, the CDR3 is TGTGCCTGGAAACAGGGGAATGGGGCCCAGCATTTT. This gives the protein CAWKQGNGAQHF.

This chain uses TRBV5-1 with TRBJ2-7; perhaps TRBD1 as D (6 bases). Germline V CDR1 and CDR2: SGHRS, YFSETQ. CDR3 length equals 13 residues. Between the trimmed V and J ends, which lost 9 bases and 0 bases, there was a span of 13 bases. The DNA of the CDR3 is TGCGCCACTAAGGACAGCCTCTCCTACGAGCAGTACTTC. Translated: CATKDSLSYEQYF.

The chain combines TRBV28 with TRBJ1-5; weak D call: TRBD1 (6 bases). The CDR3 runs 14 residues. Trimming cost V 7 bases and J 7 bases, with 17 bases left between them. From germline, CDR1 is MDHEN and CDR2 SYDVKM. CDR3 region: CASISGQRRQPQHF. For the CDR3, the DNA is TGTGCCAGCATCTCAGGACAGCGGAGACAGCCCCAGCATTTT.

This sequence joins TRBV4-2 and TRBJ2-7; 9 positions match TRBD2. The germline gives CDR1 LGHNA, CDR2 YNFKEQ. The CDR3 loop spans 18 amino acids. Germline trimming cut 0 bases from V and 0 bases from J; bases unmatched to any gene: 9. The CDR3 nucleotides read TGTGCCAGCAGCCAAGAGGGTTCGGCGGGGGGGAGCTCCTACGAGCAGTACTTC. Translated: CASSQEGSAGGSSYEQYF.

The chain joins TRBV11-3 to TRBJ2-5; 12 nucleotides agree with TRBD2. This CDR3 is 17 amino acids long. Trimming cost V 5 bases and J 4 bases; bases outside gene matches: 11. In germline, CDR1 is SGHNT, CDR2 YENEEA. The chain's CDR3 is CASSRRLAGDQRETQYF. CDR3 bases: TGTGCCAGCAGCCGACGACTAGCGGGGGACCAAAGAGAGACCCAGTACTTC.

The genes are TRBV7-9 and TRBJ1-1, with D uncertain. Germline V CDR1 and CDR2: SEHNR, FQNEAQ (reference sequence). Trimming stripped 1 base from V and 3 bases from J, with 6 bases between. This CDR3 spans 13 amino acids. CDR3 DNA sequence: TGTGCCAGCAGCTTAGGGGTTGACACTGAAGCTTTCTTT. It specifies CASSLGVDTEAFF.

The table lists this clone with a count of one. A read error may produce the germline difference seen at one junction end. The chain uses TRBV19 and TRBJ2-3, with 8 positions matching TRBD1. Germline V CDR1 and CDR2: LNHDA, SQIVND (reference sequence). This CDR3 comprises 15 residues. CDR3 protein: CASSRGPAGTGTQYF. The CDR3 DNA follows: TGTGCCAGTAGTAGGGGACCGGCGGGGACAGGTACGCAGTATTTT.

V usage is TRBV19 and J usage is TRBJ1-4; no clear D gene. Germline CDR1 is LNHDA and CDR2 is SQIVND (reference sequence). This CDR3 has 14 residues. Trimming removed 3 bases at V and 3 bases at J, with 8 bases between. CDR3 loop: CASSIKGSNEKLFF. CDR3 sequence (DNA): TGTGCCAGTAGTATCAAGGGTTCTAATGAAAAACTGTTTTTT.

The V gene is TRBV29-1, the J gene TRBJ2-4; D possibly corresponds to TRBD1 (5 bases). The V and J ends lost 6 bases and 7 bases respectively, with 19 bases between them. Germline V gene lookup returns CDR1 SQVTM and CDR2 ANQGSEA. The CDR3 spans 14 residues. The chain's CDR3 is CSVQGPAVGNIQYF. Here the CDR3 DNA reads TGCAGCGTCCAGGGCCCGGCGGTCGGTAACATTCAGTACTTC.

This clone was seen a handful of times. The chain links TRBV19 to TRBJ2-1, with D possibly matching TRBD2 (6 bases). Germline V CDR1 and CDR2: LNHDA, SQIVND (reference sequence). The CDR3 length is 14 residues. V was trimmed by 1 base and J by 7 bases, leaving 11 bases between them. The CDR3 reads CASSIAGVRNEQFF. In DNA, the CDR3 is TGTGCCAGTAGTATAGCGGGGGTTAGGAATGAGCAGTTCTTC.

The chain has TRBV28 and TRBJ2-7; 9 bases map to TRBD1. The CDR3 contains 14 residues. Germline V gene data show CDR1 as MDHEN and CDR2 as SYDVKM. V dropped 7 bases and J dropped 3; count of bases not matched to a gene: 7. CDR3 DNA: TGTGCCAGCATCTCCGGGACAGGGCTCTACGAGCAGTACTTC. Protein product: CASISGTGLYEQYF.

The chain employs TRBV25-1 and TRBJ2-3, with TRBD2 matching over 9 bases. Germline-derived CDR1 and CDR2 are MGHDK and SYGVNS. The length of the CDR3 is 16 residues. Unmatched junction bases numbered 10, after V lost 7 bases and J lost 2 bases. CDR3 sequence: CASTDWAGGPTDTQYF. The CDR3 DNA sequence: TGTGCCAGCACCGATTGGGCGGGAGGGCCCACAGATACGCAGTATTTT.

The gene calls are TRBV19 and TRBJ1-2; D is undetermined. Germline V gene sequence: CDR1 LNHDA, CDR2 SQIVND (reference sequence). The CDR3 is made up of 16 amino acids. The ends were cut back, 3 bases at V and 0 bases at J, with 14 bases in the middle. The CDR3 DNA is TGTGCCAGTAGTATGGGTGAGAGCAGAGCTAACTATGGCTACACCTTC. This sequence encodes CASSMGESRANYGYTF.

As concerns this clone: At one of its ends the junction is not consistent with the germline gene, which may arise from a read error. In the same sample, other DNA sequences code for this CDR3. V gene TRBV2 combines with J gene TRBJ1-5; 7 nucleotides match TRBD1. The CDR3 length is 16 residues. The germline CDR1 and CDR2 sequences are SNHLY and FYNNEI. CDR3 coding DNA: TGTGCCAGCAGGCCCGACAGGGTGGGGAGCAATCAGCCCCAGCACTTT. Encoded protein: CASRPDRVGSNQPQHF.

J is TRBJ1-5 and V is TRBV2, with 7 bases matching TRBD1. Germline CDR1 and CDR2: SNHLY and FYNNEI. This CDR3 comprises 14 residues. With V trimmed by 6 bases and J by 5 bases, 7 bases remained unmatched. CDR3 loop: CASSGQEPYQPQHF. The CDR3, as DNA: TGTGCCAGCAGCGGACAGGAACCGTATCAGCCCCAGCATTTT.

This clone appeared a single time. This chain connects TRBV5-1 to TRBJ2-1, with TRBD2 matching 12 bases. J lost 6 bases, V lost 1 base, and 2 bases had no gene match. Germline CDR1 SGHRS, CDR2 YFSETQ. The CDR3 contains 15 residues. CDR3 coding DNA: TGCGCCAGCAGCTTGTCACTAGCGGGGGGCAATGAGCAGTTCTTC. Translation: CASSLSLAGGNEQFF.

The chain combines TRBV19 with TRBJ2-4; TRBD2 matches 7 bases. Germline CDR1 is LNHDA and CDR2 is SQIVND (reference sequence). The V gene end was trimmed by 5 bases and the J gene end by 3 bases; junction bases not matched to a gene: 10. The CDR3 is 16 amino acids. DNA for the CDR3: TGTGCCAGTAGTTTAGCGGGTAGAGTAGGCAAAAACATTCAGTACTTC. Its translation is CASSLAGRVGKNIQYF.

This chain uses TRBV5-1 with TRBJ1-4; D remains ambiguous. CDR3 size: 14 residues. In germline, CDR1 is SGHRS, CDR2 YFSETQ. Trimming pared 0 bases from V and 0 bases from J, leaving 3 bases between. Here the CDR3 reads CASSLDATNEKLFF. Written as DNA, the CDR3 is TGCGCCAGCAGCTTGGATGCAACTAATGAAAAACTGTTTTTT.

The chain combines TRBV19 with TRBJ2-2, with no clear D. The germline CDR1 and CDR2 sequences are LNHDA and SQIVND (reference sequence). This CDR3 spans 15 amino acids. V was cut by 6 bases and J by 2 bases, with 13 bases left in between. The CDR3 DNA sequence: TGTGCCAGTAGCGACTTCATAACAAACACCGGGGAGCTGTTTTTT. It codes for CASSDFITNTGELFF.

V gene TRBV28 combines with J gene TRBJ1-2, with D maybe TRBD1 (5 bases). Looked up from germline, CDR1 is MDHEN and CDR2 is SYDVKM. Trimming shortened V by 4 bases and J by 8 bases, and 20 bases separated the two germline ends. There are 15 residues in the CDR3. The CDR3 nucleotides are TGTGCCAGCAGTTCTCATAACAAAAAGGGGCGAGGCTACACCTTC. Protein: CASSSHNKKGRGYTF.

The chain links TRBV5-1 to TRBJ2-3, with D possibly matching TRBD1 (6 bases). Deletions cut 4 bases from V and 1 base from J, with 10 bases between. The V gene's germline CDR1 is SGHRS and CDR2 YFSETQ. This CDR3 is built from 14 residues. CDR3 DNA: TGCGCCAGCAGCACCCGGACAGGCACAGATACGCAGTATTTT. Translating it yields CASSTRTGTDTQYF. Looking up the rest from reference TRBV5-1 and TRBJ2-3 gives the full variable domain: KAGVTQTPRYLIKTRGQQVTLSCSPISGHRSVSWYQQTPGQGLQFLFEYFSETQRNKGNFPGRFSGRQFSNSRSEMNVSTLELGDSALYLCASSTRTGTDTQYFGPGTRLTVL.

The chain has TRBV6-6 and TRBJ1-1, with 7 bases identical to TRBD1. CDR3 length: 15 residues. The J segment lost 7 bases and the V segment lost 3 bases, leaving 11 bases of the junction unmatched. Germline V gene data show CDR1 as MNHNY and CDR2 as SVGAGI (reference sequence). This CDR3 reads CASSYFSQGVGEAFF. CDR3 in DNA: TGTGCCAGCAGTTATTTCAGCCAGGGGGTGGGTGAAGCTTTCTTT.